This T cell receptor (beta chain) was captured by sequencing in a study of cytomegalovirus exposure and HLA in healthy donors. Across the whole study: The same platform was used for the 130 or so validation repertoires as for the 666 first-cohort repertoires, as reported in a later analysis.

TCRdb's table, derived via immunoSEQ multiplex PCR, lists solely in-frame clones and lacks some. The table has over 85,000 clones, approximately 94% seen once; the top ten hold around 0.85%. Separate from the roughly 670-subject first cohort, the approximately 120-subject validation cohort was the one that the donors belonged to. Findings and limits, study-wide: Investigators reported approximately 170 TCR beta chains as tied to cytomegalovirus. Testing in vitro showed a few CMV-associated chains specific for CMV antigens.

CDR3 length: 15 amino acids. The germline gives CDR1 MNHEY, CDR2 SVGAGI. Trimming cost V 4 bases and J 1 base, with 11 bases left between them. As for this clone: As yet, its antigen is unknown.

The material sequenced was PBMCs. The rearrangement joins TRBV6-5 to TRBJ2-1, with D maybe TRBD1 (5 bases). This receptor was identified in a woman younger than 30 in good health and CMV-seronegative. In nucleotides, the CDR3 is TGTGCCAGCAGTTTCCGACAGATATCCTACAATGAGCAGTTCTTC. It yields the protein CASSFRQISYNEQFF.